This is a list of T cell receptor beta chains from one sample in a study of siplizumab effects on memory and regulatory T cells. Some clones are missing from TCRdb's copy, which holds only in-frame ones; the method was immunoSEQ multiplex PCR. The sample shows about 100,000 clones, approximately 91% of them seen only once. Sequencing was performed on non-Treg CD4+ T cells sorted from blood. All receptors derive from a human donor in good health. The CDR3 runs from the conserved cysteine through the conserved F or W. D genes are given only for firm matches.

NA	TRBV10-3	16	TRBJ2-3	CAISESSLRNTDTQYF
TRBD2	TRBV5-1	15	TRBJ2-2	CASSLEAGGTGELFF
TRBD1	TRBV5-1	16	TRBJ1-1	CASSLALRGRNTEAFF
NA	TRBV7-9	14	TRBJ2-7	CASSLTADSYEQYF
NA	TRBV27	14	TRBJ2-7	CASRPVGITYEQYF
TRBD1	TRBV5-1	15	TRBJ2-7	CASSEPGQGLYEQYF
TRBD1	TRBV5-1	15	TRBJ2-7	CASSFLDRNNYEQYF
NA	TRBV30	15	TRBJ2-7	CAWSVGGAGSYEQYF
NA	TRBV30	14	TRBJ1-5	CAWSGRRFNQPQHF
NA	TRBV20-1	11	TRBJ2-1	CSARRFDEQFF
TRBD1	TRBV2	13	TRBJ2-1	CASGRQGKGEQFF
NA	TRBV19	15	TRBJ2-7	CASSIGNSFSYEQYF
NA	TRBV5-6	15	TRBJ2-5	CASSPVDVRRETQYF
TRBD2	TRBV7-2	15	TRBJ2-1	CASSLLGLAGGEQFF
NA	TRBV5-1	14	TRBJ2-7	CASSAGDGRYEQYF
NA	TRBV6-4	15	TRBJ2-3	CASSDSARFTDTQYF
NA	TRBV4-3	14	TRBJ2-7	CASSQSRTGSEQYF
NA	TRBV30	11	TRBJ2-7	CAWSSSYEQYF
NA	TRBV28	15	TRBJ2-2	CASSPWGRNTGELFF
NA	TRBV4-1	17	TRBJ2-7	CASSQGRITHEEYEQYF
NA	TRBV25-1	13	TRBJ1-2	CASSERRSYGYTF
NA	TRBV7-3	15	TRBJ2-1	CASSLQGGTYNEQFF
TRBD2	TRBV25-1	15	TRBJ2-3	CASSRGGPRTDTQYF
NA	TRBV5-5	14	TRBJ1-5	CASSLEGGYQPQHF
TRBD2	TRBV29-1	14	TRBJ2-3	CSVGSGTISDTQYF
NA	TRBV5-1	12	TRBJ1-1	CASSESTGQAFF
NA	TRBV30	14	TRBJ2-7	CAWSVKDPYNEQYF
TRBD2	TRBV5-1	19	TRBJ2-2	CASSSPLAGGPALTGELFF
NA	TRBV29-1	12	TRBJ2-3	CSVVQGTDTQYF
NA	TRBV5-1	15	TRBJ2-3	CASSLWGGGTDTQYF
NA	TRBV18	13	TRBJ2-6	CASSPSGANVLTF
NA	TRBV6-4	17	TRBJ2-1	CASSDSLTQGPYNEQFF
NA	TRBV5-4	12	TRBJ2-5	CASSSAQETQYF
TRBD1	TRBV12-5	14	TRBJ1-4	CASGLGTGNEKLFF
NA	TRBV5-1	15	TRBJ1-3	CASSPVGTSGNTIYF
NA	TRBV30	13	TRBJ1-6	CAWSVRWGSPLHF
TRBD2	TRBV7-3	15	TRBJ2-1	CASSLMSGRANEQFF
TRBD2	TRBV7-9	16	TRBJ2-4	CASSTPGLAGVNIQYF
NA	TRBV5-5	14	TRBJ2-1	CASRPPGLDNEQFF
NA	TRBV7-9	16	TRBJ1-5	CASSLVVGTSYQPQHF
NA	TRBV5-1	13	TRBJ2-5	CASSPGGGETQYF
NA	TRBV7-8	13	TRBJ1-1	CASRNRVGTEAFF
NA	TRBV12-5	14	TRBJ2-5	CASGLVLTGETQYF
NA	TRBV21-1	14	TRBJ2-5	CASSNRRSGETQYF
NA	TRBV6-1	13	TRBJ2-7	CASSEGLSYEQYF
TRBD1	TRBV30	12	TRBJ1-2	CAWSQGDYGYTF
NA	TRBV19	14	TRBJ1-1	CASSRDRKGAEAFF
NA	TRBV28	16	TRBJ2-7	CASSLSGTGRTYEQYF
NA	TRBV7-9	11	TRBJ2-3	CASQAADTQYF
NA	TRBV11-3	16	TRBJ2-2	CASSFTRVANTGELFF
TRBD1	TRBV5-8	15	TRBJ1-2	CASSLVTGGNYGYTF
TRBD1	TRBV4-1	18	TRBJ1-3	CASSQVPGQGFSGNTIYF
NA	TRBV4-3	17	TRBJ1-2	CASSQQIRGTRNYGYTF
NA	TRBV6-1	14	TRBJ1-3	CAVCDGSSGNTIYF
NA	TRBV28	14	TRBJ1-3	CASTADGIGNTIYF
TRBD1	TRBV10-3	15	TRBJ2-7	CAISPRDRGLYEQYF
NA	TRBV5-1	14	TRBJ1-4	CASSIDNRKEKLFF
TRBD2	TRBV18	15	TRBJ2-1	CASFTETSGYNEQFF
NA	TRBV28	14	TRBJ2-1	CASKGPSSYNEQFF
TRBD2	TRBV6-1	16	TRBJ2-3	CASSVMPSGSTDTQYF